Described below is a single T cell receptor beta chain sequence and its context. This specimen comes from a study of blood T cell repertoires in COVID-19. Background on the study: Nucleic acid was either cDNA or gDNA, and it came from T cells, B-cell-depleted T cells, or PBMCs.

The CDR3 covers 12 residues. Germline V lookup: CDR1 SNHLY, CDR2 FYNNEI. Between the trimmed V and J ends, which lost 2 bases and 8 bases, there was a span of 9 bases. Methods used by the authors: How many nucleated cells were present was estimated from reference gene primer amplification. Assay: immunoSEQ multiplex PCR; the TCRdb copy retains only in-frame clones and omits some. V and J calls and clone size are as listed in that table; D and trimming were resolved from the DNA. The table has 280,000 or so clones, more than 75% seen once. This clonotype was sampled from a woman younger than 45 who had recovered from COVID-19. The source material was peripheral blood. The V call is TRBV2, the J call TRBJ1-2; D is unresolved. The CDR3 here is CASSEWPGGYTF. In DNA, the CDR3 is TGTGCCAGCAGTGAATGGCCGGGGGGCTACACCTTC.